This paragraph reports one TCR beta chain. Its antigen remains unknown. The data are from a study of cytomegalovirus exposure and HLA in healthy donors. On the study more broadly: Prior work identified 117 million unique TCR beta sequences in 150 million to 200 million T cells. Study-level findings and limits: According to a later analysis, most TCR beta chains associated with CMV appeared HLA-restricted.

J lost 2 bases, V lost 3 bases, and 0 bases had no gene match. CDR1 and CDR2 (germline): SEHNR, FQNEAQ (reference sequence). The CDR3 covers 14 residues. PCR amplification relied on 60 Vbeta primers (plus 13 Jbeta primers). Using immunoSEQ multiplex PCR, the repertoire was profiled, and TCRdb retains in-frame clones only, with some absent. The repertoire holds approximately 220,000 clones, 80% to 85% seen once, with about 0.77% in the top ten. The chain combines TRBV7-9 with TRBJ2-3; TRBD2 agrees at 9 bases. Sequenced sample: PBMCs. This clonotype originated in a boy younger than 10 in good health and CMV-seronegative. The CDR3 DNA reads as TGTGCCAGCAGCTTGGGACTAGCCACAGATACGCAGTATTTT. Amino acids: CASSLGLATDTQYF.